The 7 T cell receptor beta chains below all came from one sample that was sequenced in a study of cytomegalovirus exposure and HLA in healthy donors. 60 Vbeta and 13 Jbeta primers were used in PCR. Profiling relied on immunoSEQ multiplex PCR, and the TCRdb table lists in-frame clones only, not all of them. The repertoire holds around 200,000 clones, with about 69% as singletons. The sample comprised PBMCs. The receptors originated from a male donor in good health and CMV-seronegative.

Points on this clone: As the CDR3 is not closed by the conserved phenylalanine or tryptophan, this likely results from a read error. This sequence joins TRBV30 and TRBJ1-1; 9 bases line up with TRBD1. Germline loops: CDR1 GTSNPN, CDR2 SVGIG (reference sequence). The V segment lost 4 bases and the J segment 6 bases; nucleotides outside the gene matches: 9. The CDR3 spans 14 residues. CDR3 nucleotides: TGTGCCTGGACCGAGGGGACAGGGTGGGCTGAAGCTTTCCTT. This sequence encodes CAWTEGTGWAEAFL.

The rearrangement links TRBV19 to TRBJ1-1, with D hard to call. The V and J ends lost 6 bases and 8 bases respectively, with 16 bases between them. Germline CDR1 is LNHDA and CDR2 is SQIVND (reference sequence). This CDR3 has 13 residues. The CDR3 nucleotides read TGTGCCAGTAGCCAACAGATCCCCGTCGAAGCTTTCTTT. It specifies CASSQQIPVEAFF.

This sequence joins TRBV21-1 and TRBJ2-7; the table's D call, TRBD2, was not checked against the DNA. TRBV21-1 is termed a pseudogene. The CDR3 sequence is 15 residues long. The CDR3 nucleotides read TGTGCCAGCAGCAAAGTTCAGCGGTTCTCCTACGAGCAGTACTTC. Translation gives CASSKVQRFSYEQYF.

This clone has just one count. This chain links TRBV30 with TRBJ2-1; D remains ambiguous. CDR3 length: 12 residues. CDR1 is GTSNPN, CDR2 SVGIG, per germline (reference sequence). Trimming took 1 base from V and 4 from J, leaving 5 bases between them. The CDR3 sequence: CAWSGRYNEQFF. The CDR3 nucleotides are TGTGCCTGGAGTGGGAGATACAATGAGCAGTTCTTC.

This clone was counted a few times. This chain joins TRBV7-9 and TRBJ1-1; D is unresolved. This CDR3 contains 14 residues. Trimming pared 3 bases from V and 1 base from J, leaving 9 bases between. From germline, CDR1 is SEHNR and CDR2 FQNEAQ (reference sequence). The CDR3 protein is CASSFLQQNTEAFF. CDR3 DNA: TGTGCCAGCAGCTTTCTTCAACAGAACACTGAAGCTTTCTTT.

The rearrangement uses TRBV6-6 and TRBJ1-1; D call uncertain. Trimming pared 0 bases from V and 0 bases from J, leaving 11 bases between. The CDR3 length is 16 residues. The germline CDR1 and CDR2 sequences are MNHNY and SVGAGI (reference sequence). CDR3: CASSYSRPGLNTEAFF. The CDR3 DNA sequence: TGTGCCAGCAGTTACTCGCGTCCGGGTCTGAACACTGAAGCTTTCTTT.

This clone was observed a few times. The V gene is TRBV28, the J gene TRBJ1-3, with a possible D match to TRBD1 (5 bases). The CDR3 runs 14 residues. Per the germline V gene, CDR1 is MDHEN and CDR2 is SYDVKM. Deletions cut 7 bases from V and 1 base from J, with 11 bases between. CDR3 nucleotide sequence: TGTGCCAGCATCTCCGGGGGGTCTGGAAACACCATATATTTT. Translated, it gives CASISGGSGNTIYF.